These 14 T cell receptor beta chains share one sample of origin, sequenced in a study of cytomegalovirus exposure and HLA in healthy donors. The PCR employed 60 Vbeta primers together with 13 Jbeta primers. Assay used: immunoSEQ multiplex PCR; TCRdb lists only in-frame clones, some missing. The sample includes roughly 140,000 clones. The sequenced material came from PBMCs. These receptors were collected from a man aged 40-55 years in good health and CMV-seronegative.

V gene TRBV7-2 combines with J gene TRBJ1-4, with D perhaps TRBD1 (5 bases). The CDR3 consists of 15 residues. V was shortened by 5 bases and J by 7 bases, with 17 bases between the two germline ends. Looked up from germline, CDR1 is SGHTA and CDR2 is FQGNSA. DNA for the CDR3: TGTGCCAGCAGCGTAGTCGGGGGGAAGAGTGAAAAACTGTTTTTT. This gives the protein CASSVVGGKSEKLFF.

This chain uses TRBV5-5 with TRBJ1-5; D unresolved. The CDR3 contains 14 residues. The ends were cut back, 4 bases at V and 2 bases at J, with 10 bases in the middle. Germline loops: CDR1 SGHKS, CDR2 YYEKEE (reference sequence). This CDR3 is CASSMGTGNQPQHF. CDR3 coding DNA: TGTGCCAGCAGCATGGGAACTGGCAATCAGCCCCAGCATTTT.

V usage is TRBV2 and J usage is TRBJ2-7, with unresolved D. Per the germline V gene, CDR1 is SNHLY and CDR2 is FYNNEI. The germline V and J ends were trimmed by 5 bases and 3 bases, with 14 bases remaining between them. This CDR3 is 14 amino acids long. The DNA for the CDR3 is TGTGCCAGCAGTCCCTCGGCAGGCTACTACGAGCAGTACTTC. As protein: CASSPSAGYYEQYF.

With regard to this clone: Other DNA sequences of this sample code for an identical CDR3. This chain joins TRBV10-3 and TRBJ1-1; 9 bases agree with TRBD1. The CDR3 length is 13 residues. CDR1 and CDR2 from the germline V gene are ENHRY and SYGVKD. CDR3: CATGQGRNTEAFF. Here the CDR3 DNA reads TGTGCTACCGGACAGGGGCGCAACACTGAAGCTTTCTTT.

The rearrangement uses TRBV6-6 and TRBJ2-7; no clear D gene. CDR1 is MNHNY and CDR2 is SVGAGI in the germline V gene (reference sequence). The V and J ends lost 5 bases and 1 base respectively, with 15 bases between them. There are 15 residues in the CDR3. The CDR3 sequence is CASSPRGSGSYEQYF. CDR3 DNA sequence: TGTGCCAGCAGTCCACGTGGGTCAGGTTCCTACGAGCAGTACTTC.

CDR3 nucleotides: TGTGCCAGCAGCCAAGCCACCGGCCGGGGTTGGACCGGGGAGCTGTTTTTT. Its protein is CASSQATGRGWTGELFF. This chain joins TRBV4-2 and TRBJ2-2; TRBD2 is a possible D gene (5 bases). The CDR3 spans 17 residues. Germline lookup yields CDR1 LGHNA and CDR2 YNFKEQ. V was cut by 1 base and J by 5 bases, with 17 bases left in between.

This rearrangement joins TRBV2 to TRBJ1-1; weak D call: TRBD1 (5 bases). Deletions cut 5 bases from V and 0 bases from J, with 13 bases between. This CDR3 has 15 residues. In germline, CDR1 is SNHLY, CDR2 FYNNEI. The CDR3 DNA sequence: TGTGCCAGCAGTATCACAGGTCTCATGAACACTGAAGCTTTCTTT. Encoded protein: CASSITGLMNTEAFF.

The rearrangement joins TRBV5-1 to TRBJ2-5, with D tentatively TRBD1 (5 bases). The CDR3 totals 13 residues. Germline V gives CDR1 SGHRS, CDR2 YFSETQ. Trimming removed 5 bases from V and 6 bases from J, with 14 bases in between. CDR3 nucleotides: TGCGCCAGCAGGACGGAAGGGGAAAAGACCCAGTACTTC. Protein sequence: CASRTEGEKTQYF.

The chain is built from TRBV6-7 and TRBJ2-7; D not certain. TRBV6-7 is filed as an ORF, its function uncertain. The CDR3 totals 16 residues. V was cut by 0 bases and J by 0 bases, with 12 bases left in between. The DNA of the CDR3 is TGTGCCAGCAGTTACTCGAGCTACTCCTGCTCCTACGAGCAGTACTTC. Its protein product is CASSYSSYSCSYEQYF.

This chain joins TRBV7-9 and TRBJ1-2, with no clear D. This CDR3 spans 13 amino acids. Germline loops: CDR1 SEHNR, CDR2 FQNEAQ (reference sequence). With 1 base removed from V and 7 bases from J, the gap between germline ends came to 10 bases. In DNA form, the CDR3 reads TGTGCCAGCAGCTTAGACGGGATCCGTGGCTACACCTTC. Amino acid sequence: CASSLDGIRGYTF.

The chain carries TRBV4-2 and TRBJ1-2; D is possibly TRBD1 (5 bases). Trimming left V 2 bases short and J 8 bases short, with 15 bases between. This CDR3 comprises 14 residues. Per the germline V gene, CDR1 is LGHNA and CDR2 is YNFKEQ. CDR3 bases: TGTGCCAGCAGCCAAAACCAGGGCACTTCGGGCTACACCTTC. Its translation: CASSQNQGTSGYTF.

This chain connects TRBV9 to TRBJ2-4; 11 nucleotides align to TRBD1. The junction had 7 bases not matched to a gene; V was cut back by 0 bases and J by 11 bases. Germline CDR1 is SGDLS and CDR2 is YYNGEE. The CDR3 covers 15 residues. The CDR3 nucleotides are TGTGCCAGCAGCGTAGACCAGGACAGGGGGCATCTTCAGTACTTC. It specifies CASSVDQDRGHLQYF.

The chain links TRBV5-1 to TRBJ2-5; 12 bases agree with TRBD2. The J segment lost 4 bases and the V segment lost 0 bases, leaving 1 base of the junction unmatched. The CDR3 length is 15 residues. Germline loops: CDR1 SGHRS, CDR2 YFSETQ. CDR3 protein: CASSLASGGAETQYF. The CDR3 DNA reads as TGCGCCAGCAGCTTGGCTAGCGGGGGGGCAGAGACCCAGTACTTC.

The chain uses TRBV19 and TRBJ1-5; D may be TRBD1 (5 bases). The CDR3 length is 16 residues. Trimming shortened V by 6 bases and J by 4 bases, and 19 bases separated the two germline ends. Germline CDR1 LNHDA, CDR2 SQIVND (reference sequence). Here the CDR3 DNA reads TGTGCCAGTAGCCTCCTTGGAGGGGAAAGAAATCAGCCCCAGCATTTT. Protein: CASSLLGGERNQPQHF. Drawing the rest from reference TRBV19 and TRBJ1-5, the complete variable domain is DGGITQSPKYLFRKEGQNVTLSCEQNLNHDAMYWYRQDPGQGLRLIYYSQIVNDFQKGDIAEGYSVSREKKESFPLTVTSAQKNPTAFYLCASSLLGGERNQPQHFGDGTRLSIL.